These T cell receptor beta chains were read from a single sample in a study of T cell clusters in autoimmune cytopenias. From its re-call of the multiplex PCR reads, TCRdb lists each CDR3 protein once, without DNA. This listing includes over a thousand distinct CDR3 sequences. These data also formed part of another study, on T cell repertoires in aging, cancer and after chemotherapy.

The sample taken for sequencing was peripheral blood. The receptor source for this set is a human donor in good health. CDR3s include the opening cysteine and the closing phenylalanine or tryptophan. Where a row states a size, it is once, few, many or the class of an expanded clone; other rows omit it.

-,TRBV7-2,TRBJ1-2,CASSRGQGGVGYTF
-,TRBV2,TRBJ1-5,CASSGTGETQPQHF
medium-sized,TRBV10-2,TRBJ2-7,CASSEVGGRSYEQYF
medium-sized,TRBV5-3,TRBJ1-5,CARSLGEWGGRVNQPQHF
large,TRBV5-4,TRBJ2-3,CASSTTRGDITDTQYF
-,TRBV5-6,TRBJ2-3,CASSLGLAGGSTDTQYF
-,TRBV20-1,TRBJ1-1,CSARDPGVGTEAFF
medium-sized,TRBV20-1,TRBJ1-1,CSASQGTTEAFF
-,TRBV29-1,TRBJ2-7,CSVAGHTYEQYF
-,TRBV12-3/TRBV12-4,TRBJ2-7,CASSLDRDRSEQYF
-,TRBV5-6,TRBJ1-4,CASSLTGGNEKLFF
large,TRBV29-1,TRBJ2-2,CSGGGPGGELFF
medium-sized,TRBV20-1,TRBJ2-1,CSARDGLAYNEQFF
medium-sized,TRBV10-3,TRBJ2-2,CAIMGERNTGELFF
large,TRBV19,TRBJ2-2,CASSILATGELFF
-,TRBV2,TRBJ2-3,CARQGADTQYF
medium-sized,TRBV5-1,TRBJ2-1,CASSPNTISDNERFF
medium-sized,TRBV11-2,TRBJ2-2,CASSLPTSPRELFF
medium-sized,TRBV7-9,TRBJ1-1,CASTKGQTNEAFF
large,TRBV19,TRBJ2-1,CASTPGTGRGGEQFF
medium-sized,TRBV6-5,TRBJ1-4,CASSYGGKNEKLFF
-,TRBV6-1,TRBJ1-6,CASSELRRGYSPLHF
-,TRBV11-2,TRBJ1-2,CASSLDSGLANYGHTF
large,TRBV5-4,TRBJ2-1,CASSLGENYNEQFF
medium-sized,TRBV6-1,TRBJ2-7,CASSVDWAGGSYEQYF
medium-sized,TRBV20-1,TRBJ1-1,CSAPRTGSAEAFF
medium-sized,TRBV10-3,TRBJ2-3,CAISPGLAGSDTQYF
large,TRBV13,TRBJ1-3,CASSTRQGAGNTIYF
medium-sized,TRBV12-3/TRBV12-4,TRBJ1-2,CASTQRGSIGYTF